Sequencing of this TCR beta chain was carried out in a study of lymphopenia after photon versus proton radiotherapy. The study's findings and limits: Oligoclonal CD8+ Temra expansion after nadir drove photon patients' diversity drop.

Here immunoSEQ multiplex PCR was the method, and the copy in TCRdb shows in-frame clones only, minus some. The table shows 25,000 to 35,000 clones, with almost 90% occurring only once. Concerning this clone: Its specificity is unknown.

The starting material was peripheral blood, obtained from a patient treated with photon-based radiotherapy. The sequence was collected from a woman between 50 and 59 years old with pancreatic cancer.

CDR3 nucleotides: TGTGCCAGCTCACCACTAGCGGGAGTGGGTAGCACAGATACGCAGTATTTT. Encoded protein: CASSPLAGVGSTDTQYF. This chain joins TRBV18 and TRBJ2-3, with 9 bases fitting TRBD2. Losses at the gene ends were 1 base for V and 0 bases for J; bases not matched to a gene: 5. The V gene's germline CDR1 is KGHSH and CDR2 LQKENI. The CDR3 is 17 residues long.